A single sample gave rise to the 10 T cell receptor beta chains below, sequenced in a study of CD8 T cells in ankylosing spondylitis. Each CDR3 protein is one row after TCRdb ran MiXCR on the 5' RACE reads. The sample includes 200,000 to 250,000 distinct CDR3 sequences, about 11% of them seen just once. Sample: blood, either unsorted or a sorted T cell fraction (not recorded which). The receptors were gathered from a male donor with ankylosing spondylitis or in good health (not recorded which).

This clonotype occurred many times. The chain uses TRBV12-3 or TRBV12-4 and TRBJ2-3; TRBD2 is a possible D gene (7 bases). This CDR3 has 14 residues. V lost 5 bases and J 6 bases, leaving 15 bases between the germline ends. CDR3 residues: CASSVGGAGDTQYF. The CDR3 DNA sequence: TGTGCCAGCAGTGTTGGGGGGGCAGGGGATACGCAGTATTTT.

This clonotype was counted many times. This chain joins TRBV7-8 and TRBJ2-3, with 8 nucleotides matching TRBD1. Germline CDR1 and CDR2: SGHVS and FQNEAQ. The CDR3 has 14 amino acids. Trimming at V came to 6 bases and at J to 4 bases, leaving 6 bases not matched to a gene. CDR3 amino acids: CASRRDRGSDTQYF. CDR3 DNA sequence: TGTGCCAGCAGACGAGACAGGGGTTCAGATACGCAGTATTTT. The whole variable domain, remainder taken from reference TRBV7-8 and TRBJ2-3, is GAGVSQSPRYKVAKRGQDVALRCDPISGHVSLFWYQQALGQGPEFLTYFQNEAQLDKSGLPSDRFFAERPEGSVSTLKIQRTQQEDSAVYLCASRRDRGSDTQYFGPGTRLTVL.

The gene calls are TRBV9 and TRBJ2-7, with D maybe TRBD1 (6 bases). Germline V gene sequence: CDR1 SGDLS, CDR2 YYNGEE. This CDR3 comprises 15 residues. V dropped 0 bases and J dropped 3 bases, with 13 bases sitting between them. The CDR3 nucleotides read TGTGCCAGCAGCGTAGTGCCAGGGGCGAACTACGAGCAGTACTTC. Its protein is CASSVVPGANYEQYF.

The CDR3 sequence is CASSWPLAGGPGEQFF. The CDR3 coding sequence is TGTGCCAGCAGCTGGCCACTAGCGGGGGGGCCGGGAGAGCAGTTCTTC. The chain joins TRBV11-2 to TRBJ2-1, with 13 bases fitting TRBD2. The CDR3 is made up of 16 amino acids. V lost 4 bases and J lost 10; bases outside the gene matches: 10. The germline gives CDR1 SGHAT, CDR2 FQNNGV.

A word on this clonotype: Sequence at one end of the junction differs from germline and may be a read error. The chain carries TRBV7-2 and TRBJ2-1; D is perhaps TRBD1 or TRBD2 (5 bases each). The germline gives CDR1 SGHTA, CDR2 FQGNSA. The length of the CDR3 is 15 residues. Here the CDR3 reads CASSIIWDGHNEQFF. The CDR3 DNA follows: TGTGCCAGCAGCATAATCTGGGACGGTCACAACGAGCAGTTCTTC.

At least ten counts were recorded for this clonotype. This sequence joins TRBV12-3 or TRBV12-4 and TRBJ1-4; possibly TRBD1 for D (5 bases). V lost 3 bases to trimming and J lost 7 bases, with 9 bases between them. The CDR3 runs 13 residues. The CDR3 spells CASSFREGEKLFF. The DNA for the CDR3 is TGTGCCAGCAGTTTCAGGGAGGGTGAAAAACTGTTTTTT.

This clonotype was recorded at least ten times. The gene calls are TRBV29-1 and TRBJ2-3; D remains ambiguous. CDR3 length equals 13 residues. Germline V gene data show CDR1 as SQVTM and CDR2 as ANQGSEA. V gave up 0 bases and J gave up 8 bases, with 12 bases separating them. Here the CDR3 reads CSVEDGLHSTQYF. As DNA, the CDR3 is TGCAGCGTTGAAGATGGGTTACATAGTACGCAGTATTTT.

This chain uses TRBV18 with TRBJ1-1; D unclear. V was shortened by 2 bases and J by 0 bases, with 10 bases between the two germline ends. The CDR3 is 15 residues long. Germline CDR1 is KGHSH and CDR2 is LQKENI. This CDR3 is CASSPRAGVNTEAFF. The CDR3 DNA is TGTGCCAGCTCACCAAGAGCCGGAGTGAACACTGAAGCTTTCTTT.

At least ten counts were recorded for this clonotype. The chain couples TRBV20-1 to TRBJ1-1; 9 bases line up with TRBD1. Germline-derived CDR1 and CDR2 are DFQATT and SNEGSKA (reference sequence). CDR3 length equals 15 residues. Trimming took 0 bases from V and 7 from J; bases not matched to a gene: 9. The CDR3 loop is CSARDSETGGIEAFF. CDR3 coding DNA: TGCAGTGCTAGAGATTCTGAGACAGGGGGGATTGAAGCTTTCTTT.

This clonotype has ten or more counts. V and J are TRBV27 and TRBJ1-6, with D possibly matching TRBD1 (6 bases). This CDR3 is 16 amino acids long. With 3 bases removed from V and 6 bases from J, the gap between germline ends came to 15 bases. Per the germline V gene, CDR1 is MNHEY and CDR2 is SMNVEV (reference sequence). The CDR3 is CASSFSRGGTNSPLHF. The CDR3 DNA reads TGTGCCAGCAGTTTCAGCCGAGGGGGTACTAATTCACCCCTCCACTTT.